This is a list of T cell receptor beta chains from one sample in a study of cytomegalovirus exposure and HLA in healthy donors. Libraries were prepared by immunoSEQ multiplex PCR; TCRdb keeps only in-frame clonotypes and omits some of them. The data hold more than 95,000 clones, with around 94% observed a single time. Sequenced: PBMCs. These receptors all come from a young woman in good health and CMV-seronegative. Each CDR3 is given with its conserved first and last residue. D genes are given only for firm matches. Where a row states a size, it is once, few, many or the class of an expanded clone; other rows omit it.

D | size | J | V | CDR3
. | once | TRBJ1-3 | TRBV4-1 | CASSQADSVSGNTIYF
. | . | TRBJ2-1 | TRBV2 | CASSATSRDEQFF
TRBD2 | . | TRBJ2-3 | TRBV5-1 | CASRPTTSGGAMAQYF
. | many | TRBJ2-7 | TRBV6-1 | CATSLRGYEQYF
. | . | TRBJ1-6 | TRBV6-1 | CASSGTASPYNSPLHF
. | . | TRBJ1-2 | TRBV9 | CASSVGPGGYTF
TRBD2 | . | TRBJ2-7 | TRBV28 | CASSLASGAYEQYF
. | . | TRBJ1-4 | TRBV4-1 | CASSISMGQNEKLFF
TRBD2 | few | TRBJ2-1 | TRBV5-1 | CASSLEASGGVNEQFF
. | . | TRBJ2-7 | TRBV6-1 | CASSEARGTYEQYF
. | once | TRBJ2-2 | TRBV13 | CASSSGMNDRRLNTGELFF
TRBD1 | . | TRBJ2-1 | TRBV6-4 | CASSQDRGTGNEQFF
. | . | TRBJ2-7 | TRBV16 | CASSLSDGIPARDEQYF
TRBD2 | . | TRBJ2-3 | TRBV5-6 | CASSSEELAVDTQYF
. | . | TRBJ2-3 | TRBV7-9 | CASSPAVGVTDTQYF
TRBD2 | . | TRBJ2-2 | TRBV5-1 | CASSRLAGGDTGELFF
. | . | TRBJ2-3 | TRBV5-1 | CASKIEASTDTQYF
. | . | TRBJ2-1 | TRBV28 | CASSEGRDEQFF
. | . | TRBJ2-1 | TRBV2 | CASSEAFIEQFF
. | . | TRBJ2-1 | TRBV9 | CASSVGGSGGEQFF
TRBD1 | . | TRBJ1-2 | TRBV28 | CASSSHRTGGDGYTF
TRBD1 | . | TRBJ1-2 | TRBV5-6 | CASSSPQGEARGYTF
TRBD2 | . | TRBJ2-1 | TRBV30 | CVTDSGRAAGNEQFF
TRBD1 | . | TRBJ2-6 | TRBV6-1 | CASSQTGRANVLTF
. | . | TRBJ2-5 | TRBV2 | CASSVELVETQYF
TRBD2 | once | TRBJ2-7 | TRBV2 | CASRRSSGSGVLKQYF
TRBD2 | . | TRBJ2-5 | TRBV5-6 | CASARASGGEETQYF
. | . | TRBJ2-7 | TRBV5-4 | CASSTGSYEQYF
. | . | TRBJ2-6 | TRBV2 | CASSEAMRQLSGANVLTF
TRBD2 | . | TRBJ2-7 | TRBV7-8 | CASSLVEGRAPIF
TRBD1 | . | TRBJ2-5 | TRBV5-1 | CASSFGQGVPETQYF
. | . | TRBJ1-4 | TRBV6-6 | CASSLGQEKLFF
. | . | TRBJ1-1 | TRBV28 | CASSPMGHLNTEAFF
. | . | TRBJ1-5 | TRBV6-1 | CASSEYRGNQPQHF
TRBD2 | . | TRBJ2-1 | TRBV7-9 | CASSWTSGEQFF
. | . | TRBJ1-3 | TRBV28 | CASSFSSGNTIYF
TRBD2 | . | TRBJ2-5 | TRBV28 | CASTLAGQETQYF
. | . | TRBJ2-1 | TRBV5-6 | CASSFDRNYNEQFF
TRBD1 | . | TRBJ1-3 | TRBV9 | CASSSETGAGNTIYF
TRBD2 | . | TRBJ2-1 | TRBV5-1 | CASSLERGTNEQFF
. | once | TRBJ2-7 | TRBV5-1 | CASSSPPGEQYF
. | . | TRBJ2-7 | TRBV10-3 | CAISDIGGGSSYEQYF
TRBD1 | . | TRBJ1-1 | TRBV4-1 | CASSLQQTGGGMNTEAFF
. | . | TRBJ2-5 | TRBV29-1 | CSARTRGEETQYF
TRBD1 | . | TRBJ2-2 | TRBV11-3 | CASSLRDSPNTGELFF